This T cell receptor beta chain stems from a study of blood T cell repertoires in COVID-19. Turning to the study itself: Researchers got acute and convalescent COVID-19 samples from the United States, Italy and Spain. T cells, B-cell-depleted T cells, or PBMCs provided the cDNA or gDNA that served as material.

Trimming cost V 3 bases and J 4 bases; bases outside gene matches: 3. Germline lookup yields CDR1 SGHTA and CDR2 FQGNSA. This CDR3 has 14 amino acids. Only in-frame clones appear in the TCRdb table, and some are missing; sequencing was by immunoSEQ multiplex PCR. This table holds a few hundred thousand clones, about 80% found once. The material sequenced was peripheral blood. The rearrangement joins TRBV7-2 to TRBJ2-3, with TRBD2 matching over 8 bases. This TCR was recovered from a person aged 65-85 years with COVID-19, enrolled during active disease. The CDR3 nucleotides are TGTGCCAGCAGCTTTGGCGGGAGGCCAGATACGCAGTATTTT. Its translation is CASSFGGRPDTQYF.